The 18 T cell receptor beta chains reported below all come from one sample, sequenced in a study of Ad26.COV2.S vaccination and SARS-CoV-2 variants. TCRdb keeps only in-frame clones here, not all; method: immunoSEQ multiplex PCR. The top ten clones hold about 7.4% of a sample with some 370,000 clones, approximately 83% of them seen once. Treatment given: roughly 19 received Ad26.COV2.S at low or high dose, single or two shots; about five received placebo; per-sample allocation not given. It was on day 63 after the first vaccine or placebo injection that samples were taken. This specimen was peripheral blood, taken in a trial of Ad26.COV2.S vaccine versus placebo. Source of these receptors: a person aged 18-60 years who received the Ad26.COV2.S COVID-19 vaccine or a placebo.

J is TRBJ2-4 and V is TRBV19, with 9 bases lining up with TRBD2. After removal of 6 bases from V and 5 bases from J, the junction contained 11 bases not matched to a gene. The CDR3 extends over 16 amino acids. CDR1 LNHDA and CDR2 SQIVND come from the germline V gene (reference sequence). For the CDR3, the DNA is TGTGCCAGTAGCCGCGGAGGTAGCGGGAGTCAAAACATTCAGTACTTC. Residues: CASSRGGSGSQNIQYF.

CDR3 sequence reads: CASSYGTANYGYTF. The CDR3 region has the DNA TGTGCCAGCAGTTACGGGACAGCTAACTATGGCTACACCTTC. This chain connects TRBV6-2 or TRBV6-3 to TRBJ1-2; 7 nucleotides agree with TRBD1. The V and J ends lost 2 bases and 0 bases, in that order; junction bases with no gene match: 0. The CDR3 has 14 amino acids. Germline lookup yields CDR1 MNHEY and CDR2 SVGEGT.

The chain links TRBV5-1 to TRBJ2-1; 12 bases match TRBD2. V shed 3 bases, J shed 4 bases, and the junction held 5 bases outside the gene matches. CDR1 SGHRS and CDR2 YFSETQ come from the germline V gene. This CDR3 is 16 amino acids long. The CDR3 DNA reads TGCGCCAGCAGCTCTCAACTAGCGGGGGGATACAATGAGCAGTTCTTC. This translates into CASSSQLAGGYNEQFF.

The chain uses TRBV5-1 and TRBJ2-2, with D maybe TRBD1 (6 bases). Germline assignment: CDR1 SGHRS and CDR2 YFSETQ. This CDR3 has 16 amino acids. Trimming removed 2 bases at V and 0 bases at J, with 11 bases between. Here the CDR3 reads CASSLTGLTNTGELFF. CDR3 DNA sequence: TGCGCCAGCAGCTTAACAGGGCTAACGAACACCGGGGAGCTGTTTTTT.

The chain joins TRBV6-5 to TRBJ2-7; the D is unclear. Looked up from germline, CDR1 is MNHEY and CDR2 is SVGAGI. V lost 0 bases, J lost 0 bases, and 6 bases lay in between. The CDR3 covers 14 residues. For the CDR3, the DNA is TGTGCCAGCAGTTACTCCTTACACTCCTACGAGCAGTACTTC. It is translated as CASSYSLHSYEQYF.

The chain recombines TRBV5-1 with TRBJ1-1; 7 nucleotides match TRBD1. Looked up from germline, CDR1 is SGHRS and CDR2 is YFSETQ. V dropped 3 bases and J dropped 0; count of bases not matched to a gene: 8. CDR3 length equals 16 residues. Written as DNA, the CDR3 is TGCGCCAGCAGCTCCCGGGACAGCCTATTGAACACTGAAGCTTTCTTT. Protein product: CASSSRDSLLNTEAFF.

This chain connects TRBV5-1 to TRBJ2-1; 14 bases line up with TRBD2. This CDR3 comprises 15 residues. J gave up 6 bases and V 4 bases, and 3 bases lay outside the gene matches. Germline V gene sequence: CDR1 SGHRS, CDR2 YFSETQ. Here the CDR3 DNA reads TGCGCCAGCAGCCAGACTAGCGGGGGGGCCAATGAGCAGTTCTTC. Encoded protein: CASSQTSGGANEQFF.

The chain links TRBV2 to TRBJ2-5, with TRBD2 matching over 14 bases. Germline CDR1 reads SNHLY; CDR2 reads FYNNEI. The V gene end was trimmed by 6 bases and the J gene end by 4 bases; junction bases not matched to a gene: 4. The length of the CDR3 is 15 residues. Here the CDR3 DNA reads TGTGCCAGCAGGATGACTAGCGGGAGGGGAGAGACCCAGTACTTC. This gives the protein CASRMTSGRGETQYF.

This sequence joins TRBV27 and TRBJ2-1, with TRBD2 matching over 7 bases. The length of the CDR3 is 15 residues. The V and J ends lost 3 bases and 0 bases, in that order; junction bases with no gene match: 2. CDR1 and CDR2 from the germline V gene are MNHEY and SMNVEV (reference sequence). The CDR3 region has the DNA TGTGCCAGCAGTTTGGGCGGGAGCTCCTACAATGAGCAGTTCTTC. Its protein is CASSLGGSSYNEQFF.

This clone has just one count. The chain links TRBV5-4 to TRBJ1-4; D remains unclear. Trimming took 5 bases from V and 8 from J, leaving 16 bases between them. There are 14 residues in the CDR3. Germline lookup yields CDR1 SGHNT and CDR2 YYREEE (reference sequence). In nucleotides, the CDR3 is TGTGCCAGCAGTTCCCCCGGGGAGGCGGAAAAACTGTTTTTT. Residues: CASSSPGEAEKLFF.

The chain joins TRBV2 to TRBJ2-7; 9 nucleotides line up with TRBD1. The CDR3 runs 14 residues. In germline, CDR1 is SNHLY, CDR2 FYNNEI. V trimming: 4 bases; J trimming: 2 bases; junction bases outside the gene matches: 3. The CDR3 nucleotides are TGTGCCAGCAGTGGGACAGGGGCCCCCTACGAGCAGTACTTC. It codes for CASSGTGAPYEQYF.

The CDR3 is CASSISADTQYF. The CDR3 region has the DNA TGTGCCAGTAGTATATCGGCGGATACGCAGTATTTT. This sequence joins TRBV19 and TRBJ2-3; no reliable D call. Trimming shortened V by 2 bases and J by 6 bases, and 6 bases separated the two germline ends. Germline CDR1 LNHDA, CDR2 SQIVND (reference sequence). This CDR3 has 12 amino acids.

V gene TRBV6-5 combines with J gene TRBJ2-7; TRBD1 aligns across 9 bases. CDR3 size: 15 residues. The V segment lost 9 bases and the J segment 6 bases; nucleotides outside the gene matches: 15. CDR1 MNHEY and CDR2 SVGAGI come from the germline V gene. As DNA, the CDR3 is TGTGCCAGTCTCGGACTCGGGACAGGGCTAAGCGAGCAGTACTTC. It translates to CASLGLGTGLSEQYF.

This chain links TRBV19 with TRBJ2-7; 9 bases match TRBD1. This CDR3 contains 13 residues. The junction had 8 bases not matched to a gene; V was cut back by 6 bases and J by 8 bases. The germline V gene encodes CDR1 LNHDA and CDR2 SQIVND (reference sequence). DNA of the CDR3: TGTGCCAGTAGCCGCATGGACAGGGGCCAGCAGTACTTC. It translates to CASSRMDRGQQYF.

The chain recombines TRBV6-5 with TRBJ1-1, with D uncertain. The CDR3 has 15 residues. Germline-derived CDR1 and CDR2 are MNHEY and SVGAGI. V lost 0 bases and J lost 5, with 13 bases in between. The CDR3 bases are TGTGCCAGCAGTTACTCAGGGCTGTCGGGAACTGAAGCTTTCTTT. It encodes CASSYSGLSGTEAFF.

On this clone itself: At the DNA level, this CDR3 is encoded by other sequences in the same sample as well. This chain joins TRBV7-9 and TRBJ1-5; unclear D gene. Germline CDR1 and CDR2: SEHNR and FQNEAQ (reference sequence). V was cut by 1 base and J by 5 bases, with 3 bases left in between. CDR3 length: 12 amino acids. In DNA form, the CDR3 reads TGTGCCAGCAGCTTAGGTGATCAGCCCCAGCATTTT. Protein: CASSLGDQPQHF.

This sequence joins TRBV9 and TRBJ2-1; the match to TRBD2 covers 9 bases. Germline V lookup: CDR1 SGDLS, CDR2 YYNGEE. The CDR3 has 20 amino acids. J lost 3 bases, V lost 0 bases, and 16 bases had no gene match. This CDR3 reads CASSVDLREGRRGSYNEQFF. The CDR3 DNA sequence: TGTGCCAGCAGCGTAGATTTGCGGGAGGGGCGTCGGGGTAGCTACAATGAGCAGTTCTTC.

This sequence joins TRBV5-1 and TRBJ2-7, with 14 bases that match TRBD2. This CDR3 contains 16 residues. Germline V gene sequence: CDR1 SGHRS, CDR2 YFSETQ. V shed 4 bases, J shed 5 bases, and the junction held 8 bases outside the gene matches. The CDR3 nucleotides are TGCGCCAGCAGCCAAACCCCGGGACTAGCGGGAGACGAGCAGTACTTC. As protein: CASSQTPGLAGDEQYF. Variable domain in full (rest from reference TRBV5-1 and TRBJ2-7): KAGVTQTPRYLIKTRGQQVTLSCSPISGHRSVSWYQQTPGQGLQFLFEYFSETQRNKGNFPGRFSGRQFSNSRSEMNVSTLELGDSALYLCASSQTPGLAGDEQYFGPGTRLTVT.